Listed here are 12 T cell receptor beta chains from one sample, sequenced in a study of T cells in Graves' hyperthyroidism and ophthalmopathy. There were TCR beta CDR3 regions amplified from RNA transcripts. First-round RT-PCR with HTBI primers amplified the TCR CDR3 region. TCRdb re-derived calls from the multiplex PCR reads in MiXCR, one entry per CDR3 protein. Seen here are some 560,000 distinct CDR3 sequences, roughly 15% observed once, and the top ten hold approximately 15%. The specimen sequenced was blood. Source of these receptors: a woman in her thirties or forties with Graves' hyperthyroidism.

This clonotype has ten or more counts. CDR3 in amino acids: CAWSVPADTQYF. CDR3 sequence (DNA): TGTGCCTGGAGTGTACCAGCAGATACGCAGTATTTT. The rearrangement joins TRBV30 to TRBJ2-3; no firm D call. Trimming stripped 0 bases from V and 4 bases from J, with 5 bases between. The CDR3 consists of 12 residues. Germline V gene data show CDR1 as GTSNPN and CDR2 as SVGIG (reference sequence).

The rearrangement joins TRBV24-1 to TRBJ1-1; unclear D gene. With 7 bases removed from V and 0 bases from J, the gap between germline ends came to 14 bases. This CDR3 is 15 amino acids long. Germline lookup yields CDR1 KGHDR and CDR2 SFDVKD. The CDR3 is CATSSGAEMNTEAFF. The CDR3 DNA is TGTGCCACCAGCTCTGGTGCAGAAATGAACACTGAAGCTTTCTTT.

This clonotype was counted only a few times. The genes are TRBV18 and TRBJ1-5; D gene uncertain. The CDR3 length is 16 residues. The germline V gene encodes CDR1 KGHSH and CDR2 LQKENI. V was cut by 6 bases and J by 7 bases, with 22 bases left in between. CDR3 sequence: CASSAGRRGIGQPQHF. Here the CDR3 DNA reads TGTGCCAGCTCCGCCGGGCGGCGGGGTATCGGACAGCCCCAGCATTTT.

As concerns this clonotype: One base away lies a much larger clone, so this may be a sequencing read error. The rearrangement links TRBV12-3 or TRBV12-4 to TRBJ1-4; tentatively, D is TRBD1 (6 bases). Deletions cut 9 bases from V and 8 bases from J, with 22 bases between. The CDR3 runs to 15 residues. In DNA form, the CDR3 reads TGTGCCAGTTCGATGGAGGGGGGAGGAGGGGAAAAACTGTTTTTT. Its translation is CASSMEGGGGEKLFF.

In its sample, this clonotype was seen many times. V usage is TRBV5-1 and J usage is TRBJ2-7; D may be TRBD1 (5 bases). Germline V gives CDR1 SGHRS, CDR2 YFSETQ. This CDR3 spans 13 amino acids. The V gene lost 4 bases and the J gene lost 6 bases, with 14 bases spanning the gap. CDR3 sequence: CASSQGYQGEQYF. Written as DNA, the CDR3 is TGCGCCAGCAGCCAGGGTTATCAGGGCGAGCAGTACTTC. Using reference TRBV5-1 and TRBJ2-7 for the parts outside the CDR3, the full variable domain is KAGVTQTPRYLIKTRGQQVTLSCSPISGHRSVSWYQQTPGQGLQFLFEYFSETQRNKGNFPGRFSGRQFSNSRSEMNVSTLELGDSALYLCASSQGYQGEQYFGPGTRLTVT.

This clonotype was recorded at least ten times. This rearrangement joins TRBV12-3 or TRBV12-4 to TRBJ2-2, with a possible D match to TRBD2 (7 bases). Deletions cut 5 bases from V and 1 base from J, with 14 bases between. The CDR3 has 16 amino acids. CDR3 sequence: CASSDPRGGNTGELFF. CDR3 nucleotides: TGTGCCAGCAGTGACCCAAGGGGGGGGAACACCGGGGAGCTGTTTTTT.

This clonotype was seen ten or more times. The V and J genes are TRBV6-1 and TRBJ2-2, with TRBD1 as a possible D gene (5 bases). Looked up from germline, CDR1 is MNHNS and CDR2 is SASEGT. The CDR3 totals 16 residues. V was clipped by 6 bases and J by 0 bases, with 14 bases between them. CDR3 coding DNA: TGTGCCAGCAGCTCAAGACAGTATGCGAACACCGGGGAGCTGTTTTTT. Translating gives CASSSRQYANTGELFF.

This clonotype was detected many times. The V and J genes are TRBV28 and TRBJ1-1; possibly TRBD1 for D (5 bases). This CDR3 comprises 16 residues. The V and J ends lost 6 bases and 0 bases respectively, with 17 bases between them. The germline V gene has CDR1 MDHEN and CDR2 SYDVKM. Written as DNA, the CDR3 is TGTGCCAGCAGCCTATCAGGGTCGGGGATGAACACTGAAGCTTTCTTT. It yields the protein CASSLSGSGMNTEAFF. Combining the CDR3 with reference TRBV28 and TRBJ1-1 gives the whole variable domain DVKVTQSSRYLVKRTGEKVFLECVQDMDHENMFWYRQDPGLGLRLIYFSYDVKMKEKGDIPEGYSVSREKKERFSLILESASTNQTSMYLCASSLSGSGMNTEAFFGQGTRLTVV.

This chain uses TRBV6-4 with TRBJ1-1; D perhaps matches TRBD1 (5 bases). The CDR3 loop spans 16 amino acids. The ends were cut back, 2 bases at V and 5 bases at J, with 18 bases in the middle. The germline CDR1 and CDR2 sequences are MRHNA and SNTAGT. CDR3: CASSDPPGGSATEAFF. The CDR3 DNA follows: TGTGCCAGCAGTGACCCTCCCGGGGGTTCAGCTACTGAAGCTTTCTTT.

The CDR3: CASSLTGGPFNEQFF. CDR3 in DNA: TGTGCCAGCAGCTTAACGGGAGGACCTTTTAATGAGCAGTTCTTC. The rearrangement links TRBV7-3 to TRBJ2-1, with a possible D match to TRBD2 (6 bases). In germline, CDR1 is SGHTA, CDR2 FQGTGA. The CDR3 length is 15 residues. The V and J ends lost 0 bases and 7 bases respectively, with 13 bases between them.

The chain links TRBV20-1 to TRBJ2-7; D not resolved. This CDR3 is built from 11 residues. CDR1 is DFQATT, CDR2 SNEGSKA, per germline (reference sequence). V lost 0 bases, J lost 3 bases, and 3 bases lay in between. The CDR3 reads CSARDYYEQYF. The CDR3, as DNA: TGCAGTGCTAGAGATTACTACGAGCAGTACTTC.

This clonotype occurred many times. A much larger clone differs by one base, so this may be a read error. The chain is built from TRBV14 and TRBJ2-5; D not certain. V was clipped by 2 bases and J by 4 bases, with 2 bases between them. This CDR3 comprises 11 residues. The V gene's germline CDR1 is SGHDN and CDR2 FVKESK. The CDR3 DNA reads TGTGCCAGCAGCCAATCAGAGACCCAGTACTTC. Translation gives CASSQSETQYF.